The 29 T cell receptor beta chains in this list originate from one sample, sequenced in a study of somatic mutations in cytotoxic T cells in rheumatoid arthritis. Sequenced by immunoSEQ multiplex PCR; TCRdb stores in-frame clones only, minus some. The table shows around 16,000 clones, with about four fifths occurring only once. The source material was CD8+ T cells sorted from blood. These receptors were obtained from an adult with rheumatoid arthritis.

The CDR3 here is CASSLVGRGLTDTQYF. The CDR3 nucleotides read TGTGCCAGCAGCTTAGTAGGCAGGGGGTTGACAGATACGCAGTATTTT. The chain is built from TRBV7-8 and TRBJ2-3; TRBD1 matches at 7 bases. Germline V gene lookup returns CDR1 SGHVS and CDR2 FQNEAQ. The CDR3 contains 16 residues. With 1 base clipped from V and 3 bases from J, the junction kept 7 bases outside the gene matches. Full variable domain (remainder filled in from reference TRBV7-8 and TRBJ2-3): GAGVSQSPRYKVAKRGQDVALRCDPISGHVSLFWYQQALGQGPEFLTYFQNEAQLDKSGLPSDRFFAERPEGSVSTLKIQRTQQEDSAVYLCASSLVGRGLTDTQYFGPGTRLTVL.

This chain links TRBV27 with TRBJ2-7; 14 positions agree with TRBD2. The V gene end was trimmed by 3 bases and the J gene end by 6 bases; junction bases not matched to a gene: 1. This CDR3 has 14 amino acids. Germline-derived CDR1 and CDR2 are MNHEY and SMNVEV (reference sequence). CDR3 DNA sequence: TGTGCCAGCAGTTTGGGACTAGCGGGGGTCGAGCAGTACTTC. Its protein is CASSLGLAGVEQYF.

The chain uses TRBV5-1 and TRBJ2-7; tentatively, D is TRBD1 (5 bases). Germline V lookup: CDR1 SGHRS, CDR2 YFSETQ. The V and J ends lost 0 bases and 7 bases respectively, with 5 bases between them. This CDR3 comprises 11 residues. The DNA for the CDR3 is TGCGCCAGCAGCTTGGGGACAGAGCAGTACTTC. Its protein is CASSLGTEQYF.

There are a few counts of this clone. The rearrangement uses TRBV29-1 and TRBJ1-1, with D possibly matching TRBD1 (5 bases). The V end was cut by 4 bases, the J end by 5 bases, with 8 bases between. The CDR3 spans 11 residues. Germline CDR1 SQVTM, CDR2 ANQGSEA. As DNA, the CDR3 is TGCAGCGTTGCCAGGGCAACTGAAGCTTTCTTT. The encoded protein is CSVARATEAFF.

The chain combines TRBV11-2 with TRBJ2-4; D unclear. This CDR3 is built from 16 residues. Germline values: CDR1 SGHAT, CDR2 FQNNGV. V lost 1 base, J lost 7 bases, and 17 bases lay in between. The CDR3 here is CASSLVAATKKNIQYF. In nucleotides, the CDR3 is TGTGCCAGCAGCTTAGTGGCAGCAACGAAAAAGAACATTCAGTACTTC.

The chain carries TRBV7-7 and TRBJ2-1; TRBD2 matches 9 bases. In germline, CDR1 is SSHAT, CDR2 FNYEAQ (reference sequence). The CDR3 has 15 residues. The V segment lost 5 bases and the J segment 8 bases; nucleotides outside the gene matches: 10. The CDR3 spells CASSPEGLALDEQFF. Here the CDR3 DNA reads TGTGCCAGCAGCCCTGAGGGACTAGCCTTGGATGAGCAGTTCTTC. Full variable domain (missing parts from reference TRBV7-7 and TRBJ2-1): GAGVSQSPRYKVTKRGQDVTLRCDPISSHATLYWYQQALGQGPEFLTYFNYEAQPDKSGLPSDRFSAERPEGSISTLTIQRTEQRDSAMYRCASSPEGLALDEQFFGPGTRLTVL.

The chain carries TRBV2 and TRBJ2-5; D possibly corresponds to TRBD1 (10 bases). CDR1 and CDR2 from the germline V gene are SNHLY and FYNNEI. The CDR3 sequence is 16 residues long. V was shortened by 6 bases and J by 2 bases, with 19 bases between the two germline ends. CDR3 coding DNA: TGTGCCAGCAGCCTAGCGGGACAGGGGTGGCAAGAGACCCAGTACTTC. This translates into CASSLAGQGWQETQYF.

The chain combines TRBV2 with TRBJ1-5; perhaps TRBD1 as D (5 bases). The length of the CDR3 is 17 residues. CDR1 and CDR2 (germline): SNHLY, FYNNEI. V was clipped by 4 bases and J by 1 base, with 17 bases between them. As DNA, the CDR3 is TGTGCCAGCAGTGGGGGCCAGGGAGGTTGGAGCAATCAGCCCCAGCATTTT. This encodes CASSGGQGGWSNQPQHF.

This chain joins TRBV27 and TRBJ2-1, with 7 bases fitting TRBD2. V shed 3 bases and J 2 bases; nucleotides not matched to a gene: 1. The CDR3 covers 14 residues. Germline CDR1 MNHEY, CDR2 SMNVEV (reference sequence). The CDR3 here is CASSFGLAYNEQFF. The CDR3 DNA reads TGTGCCAGCAGTTTCGGACTAGCCTACAATGAGCAGTTCTTC.

This clone was counted once. The CDR3 bases are TGCAGCGACCGGGACAGGGACTCCTACGAGCAGTACTTC. As protein: CSDRDRDSYEQYF. The chain uses TRBV29-1 and TRBJ2-7, with TRBD1 matching over 9 bases. The ends lost 7 bases at V and 0 bases at J; junction bases unmatched: 4. Germline V gene lookup returns CDR1 SQVTM and CDR2 ANQGSEA. This CDR3 is built from 13 residues.

The chain links TRBV5-1 to TRBJ2-1; D may be TRBD1 or TRBD2 (5 bases each). Germline CDR1 reads SGHRS; CDR2 reads YFSETQ. Deletions cut 3 bases from V and 2 bases from J, with 15 bases between. The CDR3 length is 16 residues. The CDR3 here is CASSWTGGDTYNEQFF. The CDR3 DNA follows: TGCGCCAGCAGCTGGACTGGGGGAGATACCTACAATGAGCAGTTCTTC.

This clone was picked up a small number of times. This CDR3 reads CASSFGTGAGYTF. The CDR3 region has the DNA TGTGCCAGCAGCTTCGGGACAGGGGCTGGCTACACCTTC. V is TRBV7-9 and J is TRBJ1-2, with 10 bases identical to TRBD1. Looked up from germline, CDR1 is SEHNR and CDR2 is FQNEAQ (reference sequence). V dropped 3 bases and J dropped 7; count of bases not matched to a gene: 2. This CDR3 region has 13 residues.

The rearrangement uses TRBV27 and TRBJ1-1; no reliable D call. This CDR3 contains 16 residues. Trimming removed 4 bases at V and 0 bases at J, with 15 bases between. Germline CDR1 reads MNHEY; CDR2 reads SMNVEV (reference sequence). In nucleotides, the CDR3 is TGTGCCAGCAGTTCCTATCTGGCAGGAATGAACACTGAAGCTTTCTTT. Translated, it gives CASSSYLAGMNTEAFF.

The chain uses TRBV6-5 and TRBJ2-5, with D perhaps matching TRBD1 (6 bases). The closer fit of TRBJ2-7 to the DNA end suggests the J call may be wrong. Germline CDR1 MNHEY, CDR2 SVGAGI. This CDR3 contains 14 residues. The DNA for the CDR3 is TGTGCCAGCAGCCACCGGGACACCAAATACGAGCAGTACTTC. It yields the protein CASSHRDTKYEQYF.

The chain links TRBV5-4 to TRBJ1-1; D gene uncertain. The CDR3 sequence is 14 residues long. V lost 9 bases and J lost 0, with 15 bases in between. The V gene's germline CDR1 is SGHNT and CDR2 YYREEE (reference sequence). The CDR3 is CATSPPSMNTEAFF. CDR3 nucleotides: TGTGCCACCTCCCCTCCCTCCATGAACACTGAAGCTTTCTTT.

The gene calls are TRBV19 and TRBJ2-7; 10 bases fit TRBD1. CDR1 is LNHDA, CDR2 SQIVND, per germline (reference sequence). The V gene end was trimmed by 4 bases and the J gene end by 5 bases; junction bases not matched to a gene: 26. The CDR3 sequence is 21 residues long. CDR3 protein: CASSSDGLTGTGVPGYDEQYF. As DNA, the CDR3 is TGTGCCAGTAGTAGCGACGGGTTAACCGGGACAGGGGTCCCGGGGTACGACGAGCAGTACTTC.

The chain recombines TRBV5-4 with TRBJ2-5; no definite D call. The CDR3 consists of 14 residues. Germline loops: CDR1 SGHNT, CDR2 YYREEE (reference sequence). The V gene lost 2 bases and the J gene lost 3 bases, with 11 bases spanning the gap. The CDR3 DNA follows: TGTGCCAGCAGCTTTGGTAATTTCGAAGAGACCCAGTACTTC. It specifies CASSFGNFEETQYF.

In this sample, this clone is medium-sized. The V gene is TRBV2, the J gene TRBJ2-5, with 9 bases aligning to TRBD2. This CDR3 spans 14 amino acids. Losses at the gene ends were 9 bases for V and 3 bases for J; bases not matched to a gene: 8. Germline V gene lookup returns CDR1 SNHLY and CDR2 FYNNEI. The CDR3: CARGSERGEETQYF. CDR3 coding DNA: TGTGCCAGGGGATCGGAGCGGGGGGAAGAGACCCAGTACTTC.

The chain carries TRBV6-6 and TRBJ2-1; D may correspond to TRBD1 or TRBD2 (5 bases each). V shed 6 bases and J shed 5 bases, with 20 bases lying between them. CDR1 is MNHNY and CDR2 is SVGAGI in the germline V gene (reference sequence). The CDR3 spans 16 residues. CDR3 region: CASRSDGAHPHNEQFF. CDR3 nucleotide sequence: TGTGCCAGCAGATCCGACGGGGCCCACCCCCACAATGAGCAGTTCTTC.

The chain joins TRBV4-1 to TRBJ2-1, with TRBD2 matching over 8 bases. The germline CDR1 and CDR2 sequences are MGHRA and YSYEKL. The trim removed 4 bases at V and 3 bases at J, leaving 8 bases unmatched. The CDR3 sequence is 16 residues long. CDR3 DNA sequence: TGCGCCAGCAGCCGCCATCAAAGCGGGGGCTACAATGAGCAGTTCTTC. Translating gives CASSRHQSGGYNEQFF.

The chain combines TRBV4-1 with TRBJ2-7; D is possibly TRBD1 (6 bases). V was clipped by 1 base and J by 3 bases, with 7 bases between them. Per the germline V gene, CDR1 is MGHRA and CDR2 is YSYEKL. The CDR3 is 13 amino acids. The CDR3 spells CASSQGQDYEQYF. The DNA of the CDR3 is TGCGCCAGCAGCCAAGGACAGGACTACGAGCAGTACTTC.

The chain has TRBV27 and TRBJ1-2; D gene ambiguous. This CDR3 has 17 amino acids. V gave up 4 bases and J gave up 2 bases, with 20 bases separating them. Germline V lookup: CDR1 MNHEY, CDR2 SMNVEV (reference sequence). The CDR3 coding sequence is TGTGCCAGCAGTTCCCTCCCCTCGTTGAGTACGAACTATGGCTACACCTTC. The encoded protein is CASSSLPSLSTNYGYTF.

V and J are TRBV28 and TRBJ1-5; possible D gene TRBD1, 6 bases. The CDR3 runs 15 residues. The V end lost 2 bases, the J end lost 9 bases, and 17 bases lay between the germline ends. CDR1 MDHEN and CDR2 SYDVKM come from the germline V gene. Written as DNA, the CDR3 is TGTGCCAGCAGTTTAGATCAGGGGTATTATCGGCCCCAGCATTTT. Amino acids: CASSLDQGYYRPQHF.

This chain uses TRBV7-6 with TRBJ1-3; maybe TRBD1 (5 bases). V was trimmed by 2 bases and J by 0 bases, leaving 26 bases between them. This CDR3 spans 21 amino acids. Germline CDR1 reads SGHVS; CDR2 reads FNYEAQ. This CDR3 reads CASSLLVPRDYRLNSGNTIYF. The CDR3, as DNA: TGTGCCAGCAGCTTATTAGTCCCCAGGGACTACCGATTAAACTCTGGAAACACCATATATTTT.

This sequence joins TRBV9 and TRBJ2-3; D is tentatively TRBD1 or TRBD2 (5 bases each). V was clipped by 2 bases and J by 2 bases, with 12 bases between them. From germline, CDR1 is SGDLS and CDR2 YYNGEE. The CDR3 has 15 residues. CDR3 loop: CASSVGVGNTDTQYF. The CDR3 nucleotides read TGTGCCAGCAGCGTGGGGGTGGGGAACACAGATACGCAGTATTTT. The whole variable domain, remainder taken from reference TRBV9 and TRBJ2-3, is DSGVTQTPKHLITATGQRVTLRCSPRSGDLSVYWYQQSLDQGLQFLIQYYNGEERAKGNILERFSAQQFPDLHSELNLSSLELGDSALYFCASSVGVGNTDTQYFGPGTRLTVL.

This chain joins TRBV27 and TRBJ2-1; 12 nucleotides agree with TRBD2. V dropped 6 bases and J dropped 8; count of bases not matched to a gene: 5. The CDR3 totals 14 residues. The germline gives CDR1 MNHEY, CDR2 SMNVEV (reference sequence). CDR3: CASRLAGGPYEQFF. The DNA of the CDR3 is TGTGCCAGCAGGCTAGCGGGGGGGCCATATGAGCAGTTCTTC.

The rearrangement links TRBV28 to TRBJ1-2, with a tentative D call TRBD1 (5 bases). Germline loops: CDR1 MDHEN, CDR2 SYDVKM. This CDR3 region has 15 residues. Trimming shortened V by 2 bases and J by 4 bases, and 14 bases separated the two germline ends. CDR3 sequence reads: CASSLTGGAFYGYTF. The DNA of the CDR3 is TGTGCCAGCAGTTTAACGGGTGGGGCCTTCTATGGCTACACCTTC.

The rearrangement uses TRBV6-1 and TRBJ1-1; D remains unclear. The CDR3 spans 14 residues. Trimming left V 4 bases short and J 5 bases short, with 14 bases between. The germline V gene has CDR1 MNHNS and CDR2 SASEGT. The CDR3 DNA is TGTGCCAGCAGTGCTTCGGGGAGTGGGACTGAAGCTTTCTTT. It translates to CASSASGSGTEAFF.

J is TRBJ2-3 and V is TRBV18; 7 positions agree with TRBD2. The germline V gene encodes CDR1 KGHSH and CDR2 LQKENI. With V trimmed by 0 bases and J by 1 base, 4 bases remained unmatched. This CDR3 is 16 amino acids long. CDR3 in DNA: TGTGCCAGCTCACCACCGACCCGGGGGGGCACAGATACGCAGTATTTT. Protein: CASSPPTRGGTDTQYF.